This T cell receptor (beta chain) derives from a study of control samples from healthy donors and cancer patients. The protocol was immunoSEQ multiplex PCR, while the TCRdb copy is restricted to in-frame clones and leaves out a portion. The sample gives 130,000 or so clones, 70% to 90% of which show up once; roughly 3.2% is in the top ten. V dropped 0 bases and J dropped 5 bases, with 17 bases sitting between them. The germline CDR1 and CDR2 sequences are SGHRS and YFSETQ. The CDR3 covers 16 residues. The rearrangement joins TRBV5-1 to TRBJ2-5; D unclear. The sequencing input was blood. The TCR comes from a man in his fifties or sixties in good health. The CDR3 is CASSLEAVTTGETQYF. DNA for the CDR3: TGCGCCAGCAGCTTGGAGGCGGTGACCACCGGGGAGACCCAGTACTTC.